These 21 T cell receptor beta chains originate from one sample sequenced in a study of beta chain features in type 1 diabetes. Sequenced material consisted of expressed TCRB transcripts (all of the isolated RNA was reverse transcribed). Assay used: immunoSEQ multiplex PCR; TCRdb lists only in-frame clones, some missing. The table has 600,000 to 700,000 clones, 9.5% to 15% seen once; the top ten hold over 0.1%. Study-level findings and limits: Shortening that was moderate but significant affected the TCRB CDR3s of Type 1 diabetes patients in all four CD4+ subsets.

Their cognate antigens are unknown. The source material was naive CD4+ T cells from blood. Receptors originate from a man aged 25 to 40 with type 1 diabetes.

The chain recombines TRBV13 with TRBJ2-3; TRBD2 aligns across 8 bases. Germline CDR1 PRHDT, CDR2 FYEKMQ (reference sequence). This CDR3 has 19 residues. J was trimmed by 1 base and V by 0 bases; bases with no gene match: 12. The CDR3 sequence: CASSLGGTSGTFGTDTQYF. The CDR3 nucleotides read TGTGCCAGCAGCTTAGGTGGTACTAGCGGAACTTTTGGCACAGATACGCAGTATTTT.

The chain has TRBV11-3 and TRBJ1-1; 7 positions match TRBD1. The germline CDR1 and CDR2 sequences are SGHNT and YENEEA. The CDR3 covers 12 residues. The junction had 4 bases not matched to a gene; V was cut back by 4 bases and J by 8 bases. The CDR3 is CASSSMTGEAFF. CDR3 nucleotide sequence: TGTGCCAGCAGCTCAATGACAGGGGAAGCTTTCTTT.

This clone was counted between two and nine times. This same CDR3 is encoded by further DNA sequences in the sample. This chain uses TRBV29-1 with TRBJ1-5; maybe TRBD1 (5 bases). Germline lookup yields CDR1 SQVTM and CDR2 ANQGSEA. Deletions cut 5 bases from V and 5 bases from J, with 10 bases between. This CDR3 is built from 12 residues. CDR3 amino acids: CSVRQGDQPQHF. The CDR3 coding sequence is TGCAGCGTTCGGCAGGGCGATCAGCCCCAGCATTTT.

This sequence joins TRBV30 and TRBJ2-1; 7 bases agree with TRBD1. CDR3 length: 15 residues. V shed 8 bases, J shed 4 bases, and the junction held 14 bases outside the gene matches. Germline CDR1 GTSNPN, CDR2 SVGIG (reference sequence). CDR3 nucleotide sequence: TGTGCCACTACTTTCCACGGGACAGCTTACAATGAGCAGTTCTTC. Protein sequence: CATTFHGTAYNEQFF.

This clone was detected a few times. The genes are TRBV9 and TRBJ2-3, with 12 bases aligning to TRBD2. The CDR3 loop spans 14 amino acids. CDR1 and CDR2 (germline): SGDLS, YYNGEE. Unmatched junction bases numbered 4, after V lost 2 bases and J lost 9 bases. The CDR3 protein is CASSVLAGGPTQYF. CDR3 coding DNA: TGTGCCAGCAGCGTCCTAGCGGGGGGGCCAACGCAGTATTTT.

This clone showed up just a few times. V is TRBV6-5 and J is TRBJ2-5, with D perhaps being TRBD1 or TRBD2 (5 bases each). The CDR3 extends over 16 amino acids. Germline V gives CDR1 MNHEY, CDR2 SVGAGI. The germline V and J ends were trimmed by 2 bases and 8 bases, with 21 bases remaining between them. In DNA, the CDR3 is TGTGCCAGCAGTTACACGAGGGGAAGGCCTTGGAGAACCCAGTACTTC. Its translation is CASSYTRGRPWRTQYF.

In its sample, this clone was seen a few times. The V gene is TRBV2, the J gene TRBJ1-6, with D possibly being TRBD1 (5 bases). The V end was cut by 2 bases, the J end by 6 bases, with 11 bases between. Germline CDR1 and CDR2: SNHLY and FYNNEI. The CDR3 has 15 residues. The CDR3 nucleotides read TGTGCCAGCAGTGAACAGGGAGTCCTTAATTCACCCCTCCACTTT. This gives the protein CASSEQGVLNSPLHF.

About this clone itself: Other DNA sequences in the sample encode the same CDR3. The chain carries TRBV5-1 and TRBJ2-1; 10 nucleotides agree with TRBD2. The J segment lost 4 bases and the V segment lost 0 bases, leaving 4 bases of the junction unmatched. Germline V gene data show CDR1 as SGHRS and CDR2 as YFSETQ. This CDR3 spans 16 amino acids. CDR3 coding DNA: TGCGCCAGCAGCTTGGGGCTAGCGGGGGCGTACAATGAGCAGTTCTTC. Its protein product is CASSLGLAGAYNEQFF.

On this clone: Other nucleotide sequences in the sample specify the same CDR3. The CDR3 sequence is CASSLGGSGANVLTF. The CDR3 region has the DNA TGTGCCAGCAGCTTAGGCGGTTCTGGGGCCAACGTCCTGACTTTC. The V gene is TRBV7-8, the J gene TRBJ2-6; no reliable D call. Germline lookup yields CDR1 SGHVS and CDR2 FQNEAQ. V was clipped by 1 base and J by 1 base, with 5 bases between them. The CDR3 totals 15 residues.

The rearrangement links TRBV6-5 to TRBJ2-3; D is undetermined. The CDR3 runs to 15 residues. CDR1 and CDR2 (germline): MNHEY, SVGAGI. V dropped 0 bases and J dropped 2 bases, with 9 bases sitting between them. CDR3 sequence (DNA): TGTGCCAGCAGTTACTCGCGGCCTTACACAGATACGCAGTATTTT. Translated: CASSYSRPYTDTQYF.

The CDR3 reads CASSVRTGELFF. DNA of the CDR3: TGTGCCAGCAGCGTAAGGACCGGGGAGCTGTTTTTT. This chain uses TRBV9 with TRBJ2-2; D call uncertain. Deletions cut 1 base from V and 5 bases from J, with 3 bases between. This CDR3 is 12 amino acids long. The germline gives CDR1 SGDLS, CDR2 YYNGEE.

This chain uses TRBV29-1 with TRBJ2-1; 10 bases match TRBD2. CDR3 length: 16 amino acids. Germline lookup yields CDR1 SQVTM and CDR2 ANQGSEA. After removal of 4 bases from V and 0 bases from J, the junction contained 6 bases not matched to a gene. DNA for the CDR3: TGCAGCGTTGGGCTAGCGGGGGACTTCTCCTACAATGAGCAGTTCTTC. Translating it yields CSVGLAGDFSYNEQFF.

There are a few counts of this clone. The CDR3 here is CSVGGTGDEKLFF. The CDR3 coding sequence is TGCAGCGTTGGTGGGACAGGGGATGAAAAACTGTTTTTT. The chain combines TRBV29-1 with TRBJ1-4; 10 positions agree with TRBD1. V gave up 4 bases and J gave up 6 bases; unmatched junction bases: 2. The CDR3 loop spans 13 amino acids. CDR1 and CDR2 (germline): SQVTM, ANQGSEA.

This rearrangement joins TRBV4-3 to TRBJ1-6; D call uncertain. The germline V gene encodes CDR1 LGHNA and CDR2 YSLEER. Trimming took off 4 bases at V and 10 bases at J, with 11 bases between the two ends. This CDR3 contains 13 residues. This CDR3 reads CASSLLLGSPLHF. CDR3 coding DNA: TGCGCCAGCAGCCTCCTCCTGGGATCACCCCTCCACTTT.

This clone has more than one count but fewer than ten. The chain couples TRBV30 to TRBJ1-5, with a weak D call TRBD1 (5 bases). CDR1 is GTSNPN, CDR2 SVGIG, per germline (reference sequence). The CDR3 sequence is 15 residues long. The germline V and J ends were trimmed by 3 bases and 7 bases, with 19 bases remaining between them. The CDR3 here is CAWRLGAGSGQPQHF. The CDR3 DNA reads TGTGCCTGGAGACTTGGGGCAGGCAGTGGGCAGCCCCAGCATTTT.

The chain carries TRBV30 and TRBJ1-2, with 8 bases identical to TRBD1. The germline V gene encodes CDR1 GTSNPN and CDR2 SVGIG (reference sequence). J lost 6 bases, V lost 4 bases, and 10 bases had no gene match. The CDR3 runs 14 residues. The CDR3 reads CAWILAGGVHGYTF. DNA of the CDR3: TGTGCCTGGATTCTGGCAGGGGGCGTCCATGGCTACACCTTC.

The chain links TRBV11-2 to TRBJ2-7, with 7 bases fitting TRBD1. Germline V gene data show CDR1 as SGHAT and CDR2 as FQNNGV. This CDR3 has 16 amino acids. V was pared by 5 bases and J by 8 bases, with 18 bases of the junction left unmatched. As DNA, the CDR3 is TGTGCCAGCAGCCCCCCTGAAGGGACAGCCCAGTGGAAGCAGTACTTC. Protein product: CASSPPEGTAQWKQYF.

The chain carries TRBV4-3 and TRBJ2-7; D unclear. CDR1 is LGHNA, CDR2 YSLEER, per germline. Trimming stripped 2 bases from V and 9 bases from J, with 11 bases between. This CDR3 is 12 amino acids long. The CDR3 nucleotides read TGCGCCAGCAGCCAATGGAGTACCGTGCAGTACTTC. Its protein is CASSQWSTVQYF.

The chain couples TRBV12-5 to TRBJ1-5; a possible D gene is TRBD1 (5 bases). The germline V gene has CDR1 LGHNT and CDR2 FRNRAP. The CDR3 runs 15 residues. Trimming removed 2 bases at V and 5 bases at J, with 13 bases between. In nucleotides, the CDR3 is TGTGCTAGTGGTTTGCAGGGTCGATTGGATCAGCCCCAGCATTTT. Translation: CASGLQGRLDQPQHF.

The V gene is TRBV7-2, the J gene TRBJ1-5; D is unclear. The germline CDR1 and CDR2 sequences are SGHTA and FQGNSA. The CDR3 length is 14 residues. With 3 bases removed from V and 2 bases from J, the gap between germline ends came to 8 bases. The CDR3: CASSFSVRNQPQHF. Written as DNA, the CDR3 is TGTGCCAGCAGCTTCTCAGTCCGCAATCAGCCCCAGCATTTT.

V gene TRBV7-9 combines with J gene TRBJ2-1; possibly TRBD2 for D (6 bases). Germline V gene lookup returns CDR1 SEHNR and CDR2 FQNEAQ (reference sequence). CDR3 length equals 15 residues. Trimming stripped 3 bases from V and 2 bases from J, with 11 bases between. CDR3 sequence: CASSFMRGTYNEQFF. In DNA, the CDR3 is TGTGCCAGCAGCTTTATGCGGGGCACCTACAATGAGCAGTTCTTC. Together with reference TRBV7-9 and TRBJ2-1, the CDR3 gives the full variable domain: DTGVSQNPRHKITKRGQNVTFRCDPISEHNRLYWYRQTLGQGPEFLTYFQNEAQLEKSRLLSDRFSAERPKGSFSTLEIQRTEQGDSAMYLCASSFMRGTYNEQFFGPGTRLTVL.